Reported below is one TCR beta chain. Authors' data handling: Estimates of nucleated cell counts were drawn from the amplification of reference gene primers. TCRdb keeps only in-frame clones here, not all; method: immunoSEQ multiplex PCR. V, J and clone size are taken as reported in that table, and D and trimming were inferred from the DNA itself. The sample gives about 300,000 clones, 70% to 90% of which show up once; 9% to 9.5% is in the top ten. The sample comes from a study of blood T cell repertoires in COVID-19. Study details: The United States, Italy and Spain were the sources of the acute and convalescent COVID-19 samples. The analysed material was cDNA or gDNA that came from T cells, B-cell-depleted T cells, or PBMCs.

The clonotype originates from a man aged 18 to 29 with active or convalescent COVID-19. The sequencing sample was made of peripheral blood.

This CDR3 reads CASRYAAYGYTF. CDR3 sequence (DNA): TGTGCCAGTAGGTATGCGGCCTATGGCTACACCTTC. V is TRBV19 and J is TRBJ1-2; D is unclear. From germline, CDR1 is LNHDA and CDR2 SQIVND (reference sequence). The CDR3 has 12 residues. Deletions cut 6 bases from V and 4 bases from J, with 9 bases between.